The 21 T cell receptor beta chains given below trace back to one sample, sequenced in a study of blood T cell repertoires in COVID-19. TCRdb's copy holds only in-frame clones and misses some; the assay was immunoSEQ multiplex PCR. The repertoire includes under 200,000 clones, roughly 86% of them detected once, and around 1.5% sits in the top ten. Sequencing input: peripheral blood. These receptors were collected from a man younger than 30 with active or convalescent COVID-19.

This chain links TRBV4-3 with TRBJ2-3; tentative D call: TRBD1 (5 bases). This CDR3 region has 16 residues. Between the trimmed V and J ends, which lost 1 base and 5 bases, there was a span of 16 bases. Germline V CDR1 and CDR2: LGHNA, YSLEER. CDR3 amino acids: CASSQALGQGVDTQYF. CDR3 coding DNA: TGCGCCAGCAGCCAAGCGTTGGGGCAGGGTGTAGATACGCAGTATTTT.

CDR3 residues: CASSLVGQPNREAFF. As DNA, the CDR3 is TGTGCCAGCAGCTTGGTGGGACAGCCGAACAGGGAAGCTTTCTTT. The gene calls are TRBV5-8 and TRBJ1-1, with TRBD1 matching 7 bases. Germline CDR1 is SGHTS and CDR2 is YDEGEE. V lost 0 bases, J lost 8 bases, and 10 bases stayed unmatched. There are 15 residues in the CDR3.

V is TRBV7-2 and J is TRBJ1-6, with TRBD1 as a possible D gene (6 bases). V gave up 4 bases and J gave up 5 bases, with 12 bases separating them. CDR1 SGHTA and CDR2 FQGNSA come from the germline V gene. CDR3 length equals 15 residues. The CDR3 coding sequence is TGTGCCAGCAGCTCCCATGGGGGCAATAATTCACCCCTCCACTTT. Encoded protein: CASSSHGGNNSPLHF.

V usage is TRBV19 and J usage is TRBJ1-5; the D is unclear. The V end was cut by 6 bases, the J end by 7 bases, with 13 bases between. The CDR3 is 13 amino acids. CDR1 is LNHDA and CDR2 is SQIVND in the germline V gene (reference sequence). CDR3 sequence: CASRGSSEQPQHF. Here the CDR3 DNA reads TGTGCCAGTAGGGGGAGCAGCGAGCAGCCCCAGCATTTT.

V gene TRBV4-1 combines with J gene TRBJ2-2; 7 bases align to TRBD1. V was clipped by 4 bases and J by 1 base; unmatched bases: 6. The CDR3 is 16 residues long. Germline CDR1 MGHRA, CDR2 YSYEKL. The CDR3 loop is CASSPLGQRNTGELFF. In nucleotides, the CDR3 is TGCGCCAGCAGCCCCTTGGGACAGAGGAACACCGGGGAGCTGTTTTTT.

The chain is built from TRBV30 and TRBJ1-2; 9 nucleotides agree with TRBD1. CDR3 length equals 12 residues. The germline gives CDR1 GTSNPN, CDR2 SVGIG (reference sequence). V trimming: 8 bases; J trimming: 6 bases; junction bases outside the gene matches: 7. DNA of the CDR3: TGTGCCAGACGGAGACAGGGGGATGGCTACACCTTC. Its protein is CARRRQGDGYTF.

The V call is TRBV6-6, the J call TRBJ2-7; 7 bases map to TRBD2. The J segment lost 3 bases and the V segment lost 4 bases, leaving 9 bases of the junction unmatched. Per germline, CDR1 MNHNY and CDR2 SVGAGI (reference sequence). The CDR3 sequence is 15 residues long. CDR3 loop: CASSWPSGTNYEQYF. DNA for the CDR3: TGTGCCAGCAGTTGGCCTAGCGGAACAAACTACGAGCAGTACTTC.

The CDR3, as DNA: TGTGCCAGCTCATTGGGGGGGAATGAGCAGTTCTTC. Translation gives CASSLGGNEQFF. This chain joins TRBV27 and TRBJ2-1, with TRBD2 matching 7 bases. CDR1 MNHEY and CDR2 SMNVEV come from the germline V gene (reference sequence). CDR3 length: 12 amino acids. Trimming removed 8 bases from V and 7 bases from J; junction bases left unmatched: 5.

This clone was counted a single time. The V gene is TRBV11-2, the J gene TRBJ1-2; weak D call: TRBD1 (6 bases). The V gene lost 4 bases and the J gene lost 1 base, with 16 bases spanning the gap. Germline-derived CDR1 and CDR2 are SGHAT and FQNNGV. The CDR3 is made up of 16 amino acids. The CDR3 coding sequence is TGTGCCAGCAGCTCCTACAGGGATCGGGATAACTATGGCTACACCTTC. Translating gives CASSSYRDRDNYGYTF.

V usage is TRBV27 and J usage is TRBJ2-1, with TRBD1 matching 9 bases. Germline V gives CDR1 MNHEY, CDR2 SMNVEV (reference sequence). V shed 7 bases, J shed 4 bases, and the junction held 8 bases outside the gene matches. This CDR3 has 15 amino acids. CDR3 DNA sequence: TGTGCCAGCACCCTAGGCGGGACAGGGTACAATGAGCAGTTCTTC. This translates into CASTLGGTGYNEQFF.

V and J are TRBV4-2 and TRBJ1-4, with a weak D call TRBD1 (5 bases). V lost 6 bases to trimming and J lost 5 bases, with 13 bases between them. Germline V lookup: CDR1 LGHNA, CDR2 YNFKEQ. The CDR3 covers 14 residues. CDR3 loop: CASSSDSLNEKLFF. The CDR3 nucleotides are TGTGCCAGCAGTTCCGACAGTCTCAATGAAAAACTGTTTTTT.

The chain has TRBV27 and TRBJ1-1; 11 bases align to TRBD1. In germline, CDR1 is MNHEY, CDR2 SMNVEV (reference sequence). This CDR3 region has 17 residues. V lost 3 bases and J lost 0; bases outside the gene matches: 6. The CDR3 DNA reads TGTGCCAGCAGTTTGCTTTGGACAGGGGGCATGAACACTGAAGCTTTCTTT. It codes for CASSLLWTGGMNTEAFF.

The chain uses TRBV6-1 and TRBJ1-2; tentative D call: TRBD1 (6 bases). This CDR3 has 16 amino acids. Trimming took off 3 bases at V and 7 bases at J, with 21 bases between the two ends. Germline V lookup: CDR1 MNHNS, CDR2 SASEGT. The CDR3 DNA follows: TGTGCCAGCAGTGACCGACCGGGATTGGGGGCTTCTGGCTACACCTTC. Protein: CASSDRPGLGASGYTF.

This chain links TRBV6-5 with TRBJ2-2; D is unclear. V lost 6 bases and J 7 bases, leaving 12 bases between the germline ends. In germline, CDR1 is MNHEY, CDR2 SVGAGI. The CDR3 covers 13 residues. The CDR3 protein is CASRSGYGGELFF. CDR3 in DNA: TGTGCCAGCAGATCGGGTTATGGCGGGGAGCTGTTTTTT.

V is TRBV4-3 and J is TRBJ2-1; 10 nucleotides agree with TRBD2. Germline CDR1 is LGHNA and CDR2 is YSLEER. The trim removed 2 bases at V and 14 bases at J, leaving 12 bases unmatched. The CDR3 extends over 15 amino acids. The CDR3 DNA is TGCGCCAGCAGCCAATTGGCTAAAGCGGGAGGGCCGGAGTTCTTC. As protein: CASSQLAKAGGPEFF.

This clone occurred a few times. The chain employs TRBV30 and TRBJ1-1; D is perhaps TRBD1 (5 bases). V was cut by 3 bases and J by 9 bases, with 20 bases left in between. Germline assignment: CDR1 GTSNPN and CDR2 SVGIG (reference sequence). The CDR3 sequence is 14 residues long. The CDR3: CAWSPRQQDPKAFF. The CDR3 nucleotides read TGTGCCTGGAGCCCCCGACAGCAGGATCCAAAAGCTTTCTTT.

The chain uses TRBV6-2 or TRBV6-3 and TRBJ2-5, with 9 bases fitting TRBD1. Germline CDR1 and CDR2: MNHEY and SVGEGT. Losses at the gene ends were 4 bases for V and 3 bases for J; bases not matched to a gene: 0. This CDR3 is 13 amino acids long. The CDR3 DNA reads TGTGCCAGCAGTTGGACAGGGGAAGAGACCCAGTACTTC. It specifies CASSWTGEETQYF.

V usage is TRBV3-1 (or the pseudogene TRBV3-2) and J usage is TRBJ1-5; D perhaps matches TRBD1 (6 bases). Trimming took 3 bases from V and 2 from J, leaving 11 bases between them. The CDR3 is 15 residues long. CDR1 is LGHDT, CDR2 YNNKEL, per germline (reference sequence). CDR3: CASSQTGQRNQPQHF. CDR3 in DNA: TGTGCCAGCAGCCAGACCGGACAGCGCAATCAGCCCCAGCATTTT.

This sequence joins TRBV5-4 and TRBJ2-7; TRBD1 is a possible D gene (6 bases). CDR3 length equals 15 residues. V was trimmed by 4 bases and J by 3 bases, leaving 17 bases between them. Germline CDR1 reads SGHNT; CDR2 reads YYREEE (reference sequence). CDR3: CASSNPGHSSYEQYF. The DNA of the CDR3 is TGTGCCAGCAGCAATCCGGGACATTCAAGCTACGAGCAGTACTTC.

The CDR3: CASSLVNRGYEQYF. The CDR3 DNA is TGTGCCAGCAGCTTAGTGAACAGGGGTTACGAGCAGTACTTC. The J gene is TRBJ2-7, the V gene TRBV11-2; TRBD1 aligns across 7 bases. Germline assignment: CDR1 SGHAT and CDR2 FQNNGV. The CDR3 contains 14 residues. The ends lost 1 base at V and 4 bases at J; junction bases unmatched: 4.

This rearrangement joins TRBV7-2 to TRBJ2-3; D may be TRBD1 (5 bases). The V gene's germline CDR1 is SGHTA and CDR2 FQGNSA. The CDR3 sequence is 14 residues long. Trimming removed 5 bases from V and 2 bases from J, with 11 bases in between. CDR3 sequence: CASSLDISTDTQYF. The CDR3 DNA reads as TGTGCCAGCAGCCTGGACATATCCACAGATACGCAGTATTTT.